The rows below give T cell receptor beta chains drawn from one sample of a study of a mutant IDH1 vaccine in newly diagnosed glioma. Libraries were prepared by immunoSEQ multiplex PCR; TCRdb keeps only in-frame clonotypes and omits some of them. The sample consists of about 30,000 clones, roughly 80% of them appearing once. Sequencing was performed on PBMCs, taken from a glioma patient treated with radiotherapy, temozolomide or both. The receptors here all came from a man between 25 and 39 years old with glioma. Each CDR3 is given with its conserved first and last residue. The D gene is left open where the match is weak. Clone size appears in some rows only: once, few, many, or a class for an expanded clone.

size	V	D	J	CDR3	DNA
.	TRBV10-1	.	TRBJ2-1	CASSETLEPWGEQFF	TGCGCCAGCAGTGAGACCCTCGAACCCTGGGGTGAGCAGTTCTTC
.	TRBV7-2	TRBD2	TRBJ2-3	CASSLLGAGVADTQYF	TGTGCCAGCAGCTTACTCGGAGCGGGAGTGGCAGATACGCAGTATTTT
.	TRBV30	TRBD1	TRBJ2-7	CAWAETGLLHYEQYF	TGTGCCTGGGCGGAGACAGGGCTTCTCCACTACGAGCAGTACTTC
.	TRBV5-6	TRBD1	TRBJ2-1	CASSWGTAYNEQFF	TGTGCCAGCAGCTGGGGGACAGCCTACAATGAGCAGTTCTTC
.	TRBV10-3	.	TRBJ2-7	CAIMGAGFYEQYF	TGTGCCATCATGGGGGCAGGGTTCTACGAGCAGTACTTC
.	TRBV13	.	TRBJ1-1	CASSLGQNTEAFF	TGTGCCAGCAGCCTGGGACAGAACACTGAAGCTTTCTTT
.	TRBV6-1	TRBD1	TRBJ2-3	CASSGTDSTDTQYF	TGTGCCAGCAGCGGGACAGATAGCACAGATACGCAGTATTTT
few	TRBV19	.	TRBJ2-7	CASSSSSYEQYF	TGTGCCAGTAGTAGCAGCTCCTACGAGCAGTACTTC
.	TRBV4-3	.	TRBJ1-1	CASSQDLDGAYTEAFF	TGCGCCAGCAGCCAAGATCTCGACGGGGCTTACACTGAAGCTTTCTTT
.	TRBV19	.	TRBJ2-2	CASSLGQNTGELFF	TGTGCCAGTAGTTTAGGACAGAACACCGGGGAGCTGTTTTTT
.	TRBV7-9	TRBD2	TRBJ2-7	CASTPGTSEPYEQYF	TGTGCCAGCACTCCCGGGACTAGCGAACCCTACGAGCAGTACTTC
.	TRBV27	.	TRBJ2-6	CASSIGTTSSGANVLTF	TGTGCCAGCAGTATCGGGACCACCTCCTCTGGGGCCAACGTCCTGACTTTC
.	TRBV28	TRBD1	TRBJ1-2	CASSLGQGLYGYTF	TGTGCCAGCAGTTTGGGACAGGGCCTCTATGGCTACACCTTC
.	TRBV5-6	TRBD1	TRBJ1-4	CASSSTGEEEKLFF	TGTGCCAGCAGCTCGACAGGGGAAGAGGAAAAACTGTTTTTT
.	TRBV27	.	TRBJ2-1	CASSLSPNEQFF	TGTGCCAGCAGTTTATCACCCAATGAGCAGTTCTTC
.	TRBV30	.	TRBJ2-5	CAWSPFVISQETQYF	TGTGCCTGGAGCCCCTTTGTCATTAGCCAAGAGACCCAGTACTTC
.	TRBV6-6	TRBD1	TRBJ2-1	CASRQDRGRINEQFF	TGTGCCAGCAGACAGGACAGGGGGCGCATCAATGAGCAGTTCTTC
.	TRBV7-6	TRBD1	TRBJ1-6	CASSLTGENSPLHF	TGTGCCAGCAGCTTGACAGGGGAAAATTCACCCCTCCACTTT
.	TRBV4-2	TRBD2	TRBJ2-3	CASSQDLAGSTDTQYF	TGTGCCAGCAGCCAGGACCTAGCGGGGAGCACAGATACGCAGTATTTT
.	TRBV5-6	TRBD1	TRBJ2-1	CASSLPGQGFHEQFF	TGTGCCAGCAGCTTGCCGGGACAGGGTTTCCATGAGCAGTTCTTC
.	TRBV6-1	.	TRBJ1-1	CASSVGGGYTEAFF	TGTGCCAGCAGTGTGGGTGGGGGGTACACTGAAGCTTTCTTT
.	TRBV28	TRBD1	TRBJ1-5	CASSPGQVGPQHF	TGTGCCAGCAGTCCAGGACAGGTGGGACCCCAGCATTTT